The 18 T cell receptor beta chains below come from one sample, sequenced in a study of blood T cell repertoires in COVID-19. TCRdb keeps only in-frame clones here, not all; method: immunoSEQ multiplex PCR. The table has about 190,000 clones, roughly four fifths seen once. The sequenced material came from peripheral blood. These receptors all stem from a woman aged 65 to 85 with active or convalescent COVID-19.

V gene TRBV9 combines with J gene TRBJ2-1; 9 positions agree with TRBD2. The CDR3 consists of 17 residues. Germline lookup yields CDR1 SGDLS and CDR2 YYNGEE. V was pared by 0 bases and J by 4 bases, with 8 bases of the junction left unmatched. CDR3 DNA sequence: TGTGCCAGCAGCGTAGGGGACCGGACTAGCGCTTACAATGAGCAGTTCTTC. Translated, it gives CASSVGDRTSAYNEQFF. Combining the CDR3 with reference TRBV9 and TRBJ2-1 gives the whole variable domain DSGVTQTPKHLITATGQRVTLRCSPRSGDLSVYWYQQSLDQGLQFLIQYYNGEERAKGNILERFSAQQFPDLHSELNLSSLELGDSALYFCASSVGDRTSAYNEQFFGPGTRLTVL.

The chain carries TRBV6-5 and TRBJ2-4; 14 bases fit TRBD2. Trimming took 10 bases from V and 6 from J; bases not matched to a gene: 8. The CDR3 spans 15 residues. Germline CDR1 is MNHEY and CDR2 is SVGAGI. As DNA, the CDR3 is TGTGCCACCAAGACTAGCGGGAGGGGATTAAACATTCAGTACTTC. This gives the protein CATKTSGRGLNIQYF.

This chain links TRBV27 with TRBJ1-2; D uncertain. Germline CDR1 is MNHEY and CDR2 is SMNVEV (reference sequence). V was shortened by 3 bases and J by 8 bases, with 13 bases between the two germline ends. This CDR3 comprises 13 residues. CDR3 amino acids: CASSFGRSGGYTF. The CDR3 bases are TGTGCCAGCAGTTTCGGCAGGTCGGGAGGCTACACCTTC.

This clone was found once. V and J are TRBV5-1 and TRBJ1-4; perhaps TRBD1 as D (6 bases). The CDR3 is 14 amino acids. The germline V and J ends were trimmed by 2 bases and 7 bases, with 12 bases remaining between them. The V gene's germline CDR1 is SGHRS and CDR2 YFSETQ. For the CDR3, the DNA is TGCGCCAGCAGCTTAGGACAGACGGGTGAAAAACTGTTTTTT. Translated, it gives CASSLGQTGEKLFF.

CDR3 nucleotides: TGCAGTGTAGAGGGTGAAAACCCAAATACGCAGTATTTT. Its protein product is CSVEGENPNTQYF. The chain links TRBV29-1 to TRBJ2-3; tentatively, D is TRBD2 (5 bases). Germline CDR1 SQVTM, CDR2 ANQGSEA. CDR3 length: 13 residues.

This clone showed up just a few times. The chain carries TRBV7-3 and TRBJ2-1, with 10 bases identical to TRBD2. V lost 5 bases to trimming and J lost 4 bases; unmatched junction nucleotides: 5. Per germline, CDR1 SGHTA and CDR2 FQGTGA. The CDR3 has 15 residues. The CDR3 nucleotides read TGTGCCAGCAGCGAAGGACTAGCGGATTACAATGAGCAGTTCTTC. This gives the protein CASSEGLADYNEQFF.

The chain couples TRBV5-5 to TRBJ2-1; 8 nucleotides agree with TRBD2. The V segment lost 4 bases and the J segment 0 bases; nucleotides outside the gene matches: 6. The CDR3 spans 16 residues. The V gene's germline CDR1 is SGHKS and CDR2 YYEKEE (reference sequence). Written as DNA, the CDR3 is TGTGCCAGCAGCCCGGCGGGGGGCCGCTCCTACAATGAGCAGTTCTTC. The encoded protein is CASSPAGGRSYNEQFF.

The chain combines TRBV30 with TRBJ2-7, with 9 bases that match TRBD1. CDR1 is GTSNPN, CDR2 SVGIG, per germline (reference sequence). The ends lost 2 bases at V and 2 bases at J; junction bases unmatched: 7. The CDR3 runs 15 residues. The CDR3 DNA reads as TGTGCCTGGAGTATAGGACAGGGGATCACCTACGAGCAGTACTTC. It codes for CAWSIGQGITYEQYF.

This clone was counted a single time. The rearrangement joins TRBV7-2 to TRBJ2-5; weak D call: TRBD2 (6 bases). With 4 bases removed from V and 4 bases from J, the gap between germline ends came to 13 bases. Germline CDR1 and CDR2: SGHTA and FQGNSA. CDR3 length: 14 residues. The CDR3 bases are TGTGCCAGCAGCTCCCGTCGCGGGGCAGAGACCCAGTACTTC. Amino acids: CASSSRRGAETQYF.

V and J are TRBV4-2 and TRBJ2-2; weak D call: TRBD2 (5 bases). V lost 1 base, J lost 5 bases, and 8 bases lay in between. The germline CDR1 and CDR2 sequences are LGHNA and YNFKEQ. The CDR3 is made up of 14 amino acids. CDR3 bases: TGTGCCAGCAGCCAAGGGGGAGAAACCGGGGAGCTGTTTTTT. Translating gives CASSQGGETGELFF.

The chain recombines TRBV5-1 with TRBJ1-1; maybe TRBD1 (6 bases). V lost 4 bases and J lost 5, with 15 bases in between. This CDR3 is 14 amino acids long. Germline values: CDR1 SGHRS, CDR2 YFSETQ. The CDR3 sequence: CASSLTGSWTEAFF. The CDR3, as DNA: TGCGCCAGCAGCCTCACAGGGAGTTGGACTGAAGCTTTCTTT.

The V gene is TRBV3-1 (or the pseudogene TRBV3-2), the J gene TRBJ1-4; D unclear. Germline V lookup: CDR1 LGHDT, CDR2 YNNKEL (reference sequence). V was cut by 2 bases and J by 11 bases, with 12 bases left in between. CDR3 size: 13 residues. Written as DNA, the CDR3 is TGTGCCAGCAGCCAACATTCTGACTTGAAACTGTTTTTT. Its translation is CASSQHSDLKLFF.

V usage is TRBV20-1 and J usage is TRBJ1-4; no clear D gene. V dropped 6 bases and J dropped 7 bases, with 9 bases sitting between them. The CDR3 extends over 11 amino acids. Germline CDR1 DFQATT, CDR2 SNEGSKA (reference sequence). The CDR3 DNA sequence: TGCAGTGCCCCCCGGGGTGAAAAACTGTTTTTT. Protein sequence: CSAPRGEKLFF.

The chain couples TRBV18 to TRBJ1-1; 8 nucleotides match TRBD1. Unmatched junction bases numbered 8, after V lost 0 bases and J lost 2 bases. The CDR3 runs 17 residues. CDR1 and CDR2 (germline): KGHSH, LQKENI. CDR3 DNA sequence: TGTGCCAGCTCACCACCGGACAGGGCAGCGAGTAACACTGAAGCTTTCTTT. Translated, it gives CASSPPDRAASNTEAFF.

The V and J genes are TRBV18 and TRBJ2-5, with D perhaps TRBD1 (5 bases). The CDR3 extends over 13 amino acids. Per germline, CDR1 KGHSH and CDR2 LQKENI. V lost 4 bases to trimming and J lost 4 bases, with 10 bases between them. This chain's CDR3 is CASSRQGGETQYF. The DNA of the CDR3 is TGTGCCAGCTCACGCCAGGGTGGAGAGACCCAGTACTTC.

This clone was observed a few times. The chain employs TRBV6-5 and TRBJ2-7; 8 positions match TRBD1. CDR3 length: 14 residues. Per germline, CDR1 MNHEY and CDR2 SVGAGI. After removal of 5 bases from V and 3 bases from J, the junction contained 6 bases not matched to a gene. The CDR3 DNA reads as TGTGCCAGCAGTCGGGACAGGATCCTCTACGAGCAGTACTTC. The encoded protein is CASSRDRILYEQYF.

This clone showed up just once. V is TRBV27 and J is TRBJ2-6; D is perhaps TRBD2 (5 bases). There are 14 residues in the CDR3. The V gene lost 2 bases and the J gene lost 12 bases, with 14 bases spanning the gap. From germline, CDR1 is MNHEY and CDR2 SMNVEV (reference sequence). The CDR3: CASSLGRVGSVLTF. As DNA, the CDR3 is TGTGCCAGCAGTTTAGGCCGGGTAGGGAGCGTCCTGACTTTC.

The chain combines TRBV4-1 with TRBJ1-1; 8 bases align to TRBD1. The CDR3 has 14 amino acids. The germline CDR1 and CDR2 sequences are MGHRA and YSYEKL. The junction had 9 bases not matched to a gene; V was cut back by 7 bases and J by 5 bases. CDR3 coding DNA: TGCGCCAGCACATCGGACAGGGTTGAAACTGAAGCTTTCTTT. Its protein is CASTSDRVETEAFF.